Listed here are 5 T cell receptor beta chains from one sample, sequenced in a study of T-cell memory formation after mild COVID-19 (dated by TCRdb to 2020 to 2023). The library was generated by 5' RACE. Sequencing was performed on an Illumina NovaSeq 6000. In-frame beta chains were kept once TCRdb had trimmed the public reads at Q25 with fastp and called clones with MiXCR. Every distinct CDR3 protein forms one entry, paired with its most common genes and DNA. The sample table lists approximately 44,000 distinct CDR3 sequences, 6% to 9.5% of them with a count of one. The ten largest account for around 1.5% of the sample. The material sequenced was PBMCs or a T cell subset sorted from them (not recorded which). The origin of the receptors is a man aged 18-30 years who had mild COVID-19 (a few samples of this study predate the infection). The sample titles of this study are shuffled in the database, so cell type and time point are left out; the donor was told from shared clones.

This clonotype was seen a handful of times. V gene TRBV29-1 combines with J gene TRBJ2-1, with D possibly being TRBD1 or TRBD2 (5 bases each). V was trimmed by 4 bases and J by 0 bases, leaving 13 bases between them. Per germline, CDR1 SQVTM and CDR2 ANQGSEA. The CDR3 spans 15 residues. CDR3 nucleotides: TGCAGCGTTGCTGGGACCGGATCCTCCTACAATGAGCAGTTCTTC. It is translated as CSVAGTGSSYNEQFF.

This clonotype occurred many times. The chain links TRBV20-1 to TRBJ1-5, with TRBD1 as a possible D gene (5 bases). This CDR3 has 17 amino acids. Germline V gene lookup returns CDR1 DFQATT and CDR2 SNEGSKA (reference sequence). V lost 1 base and J 2 bases, leaving 18 bases between the germline ends. CDR3 amino acids: CSARVGHAPYGNQPQHF. The DNA of the CDR3 is TGCAGTGCTAGAGTCGGACACGCACCCTATGGCAATCAGCCCCAGCATTTT.

The rearrangement joins TRBV28 to TRBJ2-3, with D maybe TRBD1 (7 bases). In germline, CDR1 is MDHEN, CDR2 SYDVKM. V was pared by 3 bases and J by 2 bases, with 12 bases between. This CDR3 is built from 15 residues. CDR3 nucleotides: TGTGCCAGCAGTTTCGGGGGACAGACCACAGATACGCAGTATTTT. Translated, it gives CASSFGGQTTDTQYF.

The genes are TRBV5-4 and TRBJ1-1; D uncertain. Germline V gene data show CDR1 as SGHNT and CDR2 as YYREEE (reference sequence). The length of the CDR3 is 14 residues. Trimming removed 0 bases at V and 7 bases at J, with 13 bases between. The CDR3 sequence is CASSLGIEGNEAFF. In DNA, the CDR3 is TGTGCCAGCAGCTTGGGTATCGAGGGTAATGAAGCTTTCTTT.

This clonotype was counted between two and nine times. The chain recombines TRBV4-1 with TRBJ1-2, with D possibly matching TRBD1 (5 bases). The germline CDR1 and CDR2 sequences are MGHRA and YSYEKL. Trimming stripped 1 base from V and 3 bases from J, with 15 bases between. The CDR3 sequence is 16 residues long. CDR3 nucleotide sequence: TGCGCCAGCAGCCAAGGCCGCGCGAGGGGATACTATGGCTACACCTTC. Its translation: CASSQGRARGYYGYTF.